This TCR beta chain stems from a study of blood T cells in healthy people across ages (dated by TCRdb to about 2015). For the study in its entirety: In model experiments, template switching captured roughly one uniquely barcoded TCR beta cDNA molecule for every two T cells. To avoid experimental bias, donors of different ages were distributed randomly across sequencing lanes. Two additional independent replicas of 1 million unique cDNA reads from the same blood draw were analyzed for two donors (one aged 18 to 30 and one aged 80 or older). The donors were split into four age groups: young (average 16 years), middle-aged (about 40), aged (more than 60) and long-lived (under 90). Age-related changes in TCR beta repertoire diversity were measured in the study by deep sequencing normalized with unique cDNA molecular identifiers. Broader findings and caveats from the paper: As age increased, observed TCR beta diversity per million T cells dropped in a roughly linear way, and a significant reduction was already evident by age about 40. Because the CMV infection status of the donors was unknown, age-related changes in expanded clonotypes may potentially have been confounded. The percentage of naive T cells measured by flow cytometry correlated strongly with observed TCR beta diversity. Estimates of total diversity based on one million sequenced T cells were considered lower bounds and underestimates. Bulk unsorted PBMC profiling prevented conclusive comparison of naive and antigen-experienced compartments. Compared with the aged group, the long-lived group had more naive CD4+ T cells, fewer expanded clones and increased TCR diversity, suggesting age selection.

The library was produced with 5' RACE. Sequencing took place on an Illumina HiSeq 2500. A second PCR of roughly 7 to 12 cycles was performed with a sample-barcoded 5' primer and a J-beta primer mix. Each TCR beta cDNA molecule received a unique molecular identifier from a template-switch 5' adaptor carrying 12 random nucleotides. At least 2.5 million CDR3-containing paired-end reads were obtained from each sample. First-strand cDNA was synthesized from all RNA with the Mint cDNA synthesis kit, primed by a TRBC-specific oligonucleotide. Following uracil-DNA glycosylase treatment, all cDNA underwent a first 18-cycle PCR with the universal primers M1SS and BC2_uni_R. In the paper's pipeline: Normalization of each sample was performed by random selection of 1 million high-quality reads, each carrying a distinct molecular identifier. Instead of being binned into consensus sequences, reads with shared molecular identifiers were discarded. CDR3 identification, clonotype clustering and error correction used MiTCR with a Q25 quality threshold and the strictest error-elimination algorithm. Lower-bound total TCR beta diversity was estimated with a nonparametric unseen species model using Euler transformation. TCRdb reworked the public reads: Q25 trimming with fastp, MiXCR clone assembly, productive beta chains retained. CDR3 protein duplicates are merged, each entry listing the most common genes and DNA. The V and J calls follow TCRdb's processing rather than the paper's. For this sample the table gives approximately 830,000 distinct CDR3 sequences, of which under 80% were detected only once. The ten most abundant clones make up 25% to 35% of the sample.

CDR3 length: 14 amino acids, cysteine to phenylalanine. Just CDR3 DNA is preserved here, 42 bases in frame from base 1. V loses 5 bases at its end and J loses 10 bases; junction bases beyond the gene matches: 8. CDR1 and CDR2, per the germline V gene, are SGHTA and FQGNSA. Comments on this clonotype: Its antigen target is currently unknown. No base qualities exist here, and no much larger clone lies one base off it.

Systemically healthy Caucasian individuals from Russia, some 36 in total and aged 6 to 90 years, were included as donors. Each donor gave ten milliliters of peripheral blood, collected into EDTA-treated Vacutainer tubes. PBMCs were isolated by Ficoll-Paque density-gradient centrifugation, with at least 7 million obtained per sample. Total RNA, at least 5.5 micrograms per sample, was extracted from PBMCs with Trizol reagent. Naive CD45RAhigh/CD27high T cell percentages were measured by flow cytometry on a PBMC aliquot from every donor. Recombination joined TRBV7-2 with TRBJ2-1; 10 middle bases align to TRBD1. The sequenced sample consisted of blood. The TCR comes from a man aged 25 to 40 in good health. DNA sequence: TGTGCCAGCAGCACGGGACAGGGGACCGTGGAGCAGTTCTTC. This codes for CASSTGQGTVEQFF.